The 12 T cell receptor beta chains reported below all come from one sample, sequenced in a study of shared clonotypes between healthy human individuals. TCRdb's copy holds only in-frame clones and misses some; the assay was immunoSEQ multiplex PCR. The table records some 2,500,000 clones, just under 95% of them present only once. The sample was naive CD4+ T cells from PBMCs. Stated subset: CD45RA+ positively selected. These receptors were collected from a man between 18 and 29 years old in good health. Some clones in this sample may be carry-over from other donors' samples.

The CDR3 region is CASTREGLNEKLFF. CDR3 DNA: TGTGCCAGCACCCGTGAGGGGCTTAATGAAAAACTGTTTTTT. The V gene is TRBV7-9, the J gene TRBJ1-4; TRBD1 is a possible D gene (5 bases). Germline V gives CDR1 SEHNR, CDR2 FQNEAQ (reference sequence). Trimming took 7 bases from V and 4 from J, leaving 13 bases between them. The CDR3 has 14 amino acids.

This chain links TRBV9 with TRBJ2-2, with a tentative D call TRBD2 (6 bases). This CDR3 has 14 residues. CDR1 SGDLS and CDR2 YYNGEE come from the germline V gene. The V end was cut by 0 bases, the J end by 8 bases, with 11 bases between. The CDR3 bases are TGTGCCAGCAGCGTAGATACTAGCAGAGGGGAGCTGTTTTTT. It is translated as CASSVDTSRGELFF.

V is TRBV27 and J is TRBJ1-2; maybe TRBD1 (5 bases). Germline values: CDR1 MNHEY, CDR2 SMNVEV (reference sequence). The CDR3 loop spans 17 amino acids. V lost 5 bases and J 4 bases, leaving 23 bases between the germline ends. The CDR3 spells CASSATGHLPLIYGYTF. The CDR3 bases are TGTGCCAGCAGTGCCACAGGCCACCTACCCTTAATCTATGGCTACACCTTC.

The chain links TRBV19 to TRBJ2-1; 9 positions match TRBD2. The V gene's germline CDR1 is LNHDA and CDR2 SQIVND (reference sequence). V shed 5 bases, J shed 0 bases, and the junction held 5 bases outside the gene matches. CDR3 size: 16 residues. The DNA of the CDR3 is TGTGCCAGTAGTGGGCTAGCGGGAAGCTCCTACAATGAGCAGTTCTTC. This codes for CASSGLAGSSYNEQFF.

The rearrangement links TRBV27 to TRBJ2-2; 9 nucleotides agree with TRBD1. In germline, CDR1 is MNHEY, CDR2 SMNVEV (reference sequence). This CDR3 is 16 amino acids long. V gave up 1 base and J gave up 4 bases; unmatched junction bases: 4. The chain's CDR3 is CASSLYRGQGTGELFF. The DNA of the CDR3 is TGTGCCAGCAGTTTATACAGGGGGCAGGGCACCGGGGAGCTGTTTTTT.

The chain couples TRBV2 to TRBJ2-7, with 8 bases lining up with TRBD1. Germline V gene sequence: CDR1 SNHLY, CDR2 FYNNEI. The CDR3 is made up of 13 amino acids. V was clipped by 6 bases and J by 3 bases; unmatched bases: 4. CDR3 nucleotides: TGTGCCAGCAGGGGACAGGTAAACTACGAGCAGTACTTC. Translating gives CASRGQVNYEQYF.

The rearrangement joins TRBV6-5 to TRBJ2-5; 7 bases map to TRBD1. The J call is doubtful: the DNA matches TRBJ2-7 better. The CDR3 totals 15 residues. Germline values: CDR1 MNHEY, CDR2 SVGAGI. The CDR3 region is CASSGPGTANYEQYF. The DNA for the CDR3 is TGTGCCAGCAGTGGACCCGGGACAGCTAACTACGAGCAGTACTTC.

The chain's CDR3 is CASSLAASGVRGADTQYF. DNA for the CDR3: TGTGCCAGCAGCTTAGCGGCTAGCGGGGTTAGAGGAGCAGATACGCAGTATTTT. The chain employs TRBV7-2 and TRBJ2-3, with 9 nucleotides matching TRBD2. The J segment lost 4 bases and the V segment lost 0 bases, leaving 11 bases of the junction unmatched. The CDR3 has 18 residues. Germline V gene lookup returns CDR1 SGHTA and CDR2 FQGNSA.

The chain couples TRBV10-3 to TRBJ2-2, with TRBD2 matching 8 bases. The CDR3 contains 16 residues. CDR1 and CDR2 from the germline V gene are ENHRY and SYGVKD. The V segment lost 8 bases and the J segment 7 bases; nucleotides outside the gene matches: 15. This chain's CDR3 is CAIPNGAGEILGELFF. Written as DNA, the CDR3 is TGTGCCATCCCGAATGGAGCGGGAGAAATCCTCGGGGAGCTGTTTTTT.

The V and J genes are TRBV5-4 and TRBJ2-3; tentatively, D is TRBD2 (7 bases). The CDR3 spans 15 residues. CDR1 and CDR2 (germline): SGHNT, YYREEE (reference sequence). Trimming cost V 3 bases and J 2 bases, with 13 bases left between them. The CDR3 DNA follows: TGTGCCAGCAGCTCGAGGGGGGGGCACACAGATACGCAGTATTTT. Protein: CASSSRGGHTDTQYF.

This chain links TRBV19 with TRBJ2-5, with 8 bases matching TRBD1. Germline CDR1 and CDR2: LNHDA and SQIVND (reference sequence). V lost 5 bases and J lost 2; bases outside the gene matches: 19. The CDR3 sequence is 19 residues long. CDR3 sequence reads: CASSGRFGRGRDPQETQYF. The DNA of the CDR3 is TGTGCCAGTAGTGGCAGATTCGGCAGGGGGCGCGATCCGCAAGAGACCCAGTACTTC. Using reference TRBV19 and TRBJ2-5 for the parts outside the CDR3, the full variable domain is DGGITQSPKYLFRKEGQNVTLSCEQNLNHDAMYWYRQDPGQGLRLIYYSQIVNDFQKGDIAEGYSVSREKKESFPLTVTSAQKNPTAFYLCASSGRFGRGRDPQETQYFGPGTRLLVL.

The chain is built from TRBV7-9 and TRBJ2-7; D possibly uses TRBD1 or TRBD2 (5 bases each). Trimming pared 1 base from V and 2 bases from J, leaving 15 bases between. Per germline, CDR1 SEHNR and CDR2 FQNEAQ (reference sequence). This CDR3 is 16 amino acids long. The CDR3 region is CASSLEFGQGAYEQYF. The CDR3 DNA is TGTGCCAGCAGCTTAGAATTTGGGCAGGGAGCCTACGAGCAGTACTTC.